The clone carrying this T cell receptor (beta chain) was detected only a few times. Its antigen is unidentified. The sample comes from a study of response to subunit inactivated influenza vaccine. The study's findings and limits: The authors suggested that every seasonal influenza vaccination recruits few new T cells.

One entry per CDR3 protein results from TCRdb running MiXCR on the RT-PCR reads. The sample consists of roughly 780,000 distinct CDR3 sequences, less than 20% of them appearing once. CDR1 SGHVS and CDR2 FQNEAQ come from the germline V gene. V lost 0 bases to trimming and J lost 1 base, with 10 bases between them. CDR3 size: 15 residues. The V call is TRBV7-8, the J call TRBJ2-7; D uncertain. Material: PBMCs from blood, obtained more than 4 days after vaccination. This sequence was found in a man over 45 who received an inactivated influenza vaccine. CDR3 loop: CASSLARVLSYEQYF. The CDR3 DNA reads as TGTGCCAGCAGCTTAGCAAGAGTTTTATCCTACGAGCAGTACTTC.